A single sample is the source of the 30 T cell receptor beta chains below, sequenced in a study of shared clonotypes between healthy human individuals. TCRdb's table, derived via immunoSEQ multiplex PCR, lists solely in-frame clones and lacks some. The sample yields about 2.1 million clones, roughly 93% seen once. Naive CD8 cells, CD45RO-negative and positively selected for CCR7, excluded terminally differentiated effector memory CD45RA+ cells. Sequencing input: naive CD8+ T cells from PBMCs. The source is a man between 18 and 35 years old in good health. Some clones in this sample may be carry-over from other donors' samples.

In the case of this clone: Other DNA sequences within the sample encode an identical CDR3. J is TRBJ1-1 and V is TRBV28; D remains unclear. The CDR3 loop spans 14 amino acids. The germline CDR1 and CDR2 sequences are MDHEN and SYDVKM. V shed 2 bases and J shed 0 bases, with 7 bases lying between them. DNA of the CDR3: TGTGCCAGCAGTTTAGCGGGGATGAACACTGAAGCTTTCTTT. As protein: CASSLAGMNTEAFF.

The chain uses TRBV27 and TRBJ2-1, with 11 bases lining up with TRBD2. The germline CDR1 and CDR2 sequences are MNHEY and SMNVEV (reference sequence). The V gene end was trimmed by 6 bases and the J gene end by 10 bases; junction bases not matched to a gene: 5. The CDR3 runs to 13 residues. The CDR3 sequence: CASSGTSGREQFF. DNA for the CDR3: TGTGCCAGCAGCGGGACTAGCGGACGGGAGCAGTTCTTC.

The chain links TRBV19 to TRBJ2-7, with D possibly being TRBD2 (6 bases). V shed 5 bases and J shed 6 bases, with 14 bases lying between them. The germline gives CDR1 LNHDA, CDR2 SQIVND (reference sequence). This CDR3 has 13 amino acids. The CDR3 spells CASSGQGGREQYF. The CDR3 DNA reads as TGTGCCAGTAGTGGGCAGGGAGGCCGCGAGCAGTACTTC. Full variable domain (remainder filled in from reference TRBV19 and TRBJ2-7): DGGITQSPKYLFRKEGQNVTLSCEQNLNHDAMYWYRQDPGQGLRLIYYSQIVNDFQKGDIAEGYSVSREKKESFPLTVTSAQKNPTAFYLCASSGQGGREQYFGPGTRLTVT.

The count of this clone is one. The chain joins TRBV13 to TRBJ2-3; 8 bases agree with TRBD1. With 10 bases clipped from V and 5 bases from J, the junction kept 14 bases outside the gene matches. Germline-derived CDR1 and CDR2 are PRHDT and FYEKMQ (reference sequence). The CDR3 runs to 15 residues. Here the CDR3 reads CATFTRTGRIDTQYF. Here the CDR3 DNA reads TGTGCCACGTTCACGAGGACAGGGAGGATAGATACGCAGTATTTT.

V usage is TRBV7-3 and J usage is TRBJ2-2; 14 bases are shared with TRBD2. This CDR3 region has 17 residues. Germline trimming cut 2 bases from V and 6 bases from J; bases unmatched to any gene: 5. Looked up from germline, CDR1 is SGHTA and CDR2 is FQGTGA. Here the CDR3 reads CASSLAGGLAGAGELFF. CDR3 nucleotide sequence: TGTGCCAGCAGCTTAGCAGGGGGACTAGCGGGAGCCGGGGAGCTGTTTTTT.

The chain recombines TRBV25-1 with TRBJ2-1, with D possibly being TRBD1 or TRBD2 (5 bases each). Trimming pared 3 bases from V and 10 bases from J, leaving 25 bases between. This CDR3 is 17 amino acids long. Germline V gene lookup returns CDR1 MGHDK and CDR2 SYGVNS. CDR3 nucleotides: TGTGCCAGCAGTGATTCACGGGGCCCTCCTTCCCCTTGGGAGCAGTTCTTC. Its translation is CASSDSRGPPSPWEQFF.

The chain uses TRBV10-3 and TRBJ2-5; D may be TRBD1 or TRBD2 (5 bases each). Between the trimmed V and J ends, which lost 0 bases and 2 bases, there was a span of 10 bases. Germline lookup yields CDR1 ENHRY and CDR2 SYGVKD. The CDR3 runs 15 residues. CDR3 in amino acids: CAISESWDAQETQYF. The CDR3 DNA sequence: TGTGCCATCAGTGAGTCTTGGGACGCTCAAGAGACCCAGTACTTC.

The J gene is TRBJ2-7, the V gene TRBV7-8; D might be TRBD1 (5 bases). V was trimmed by 2 bases and J by 4 bases, leaving 12 bases between them. The CDR3 runs to 14 residues. Germline V CDR1 and CDR2: SGHVS, FQNEAQ. The CDR3 sequence is CASSLRGTAYEQYF. The DNA for the CDR3 is TGTGCCAGCAGCTTAAGGGGTACGGCGTACGAGCAGTACTTC. Together with reference TRBV7-8 and TRBJ2-7, the CDR3 gives the full variable domain: GAGVSQSPRYKVAKRGQDVALRCDPISGHVSLFWYQQALGQGPEFLTYFQNEAQLDKSGLPSDRFFAERPEGSVSTLKIQRTQQEDSAVYLCASSLRGTAYEQYFGPGTRLTVT.

V usage is TRBV5-1 and J usage is TRBJ2-7, with D uncertain. Germline CDR1 is SGHRS and CDR2 is YFSETQ. Between the trimmed V and J ends, which lost 0 bases and 3 bases, there was a span of 13 bases. The CDR3 runs to 15 residues. The CDR3 region has the DNA TGCGCCAGCAGCTTGGCTGACGGCGGATTCTACGAGCAGTACTTC. Amino acid sequence: CASSLADGGFYEQYF.

This clone was counted once. CDR3 protein: CASSMFLGGMNTEAFF. The CDR3 DNA follows: TGTGCCAGTAGTATGTTCCTCGGCGGTATGAACACTGAAGCTTTCTTT. The genes are TRBV19 and TRBJ1-1; D is undetermined. There are 16 residues in the CDR3. V was shortened by 3 bases and J by 0 bases, with 14 bases between the two germline ends. Per the germline V gene, CDR1 is LNHDA and CDR2 is SQIVND (reference sequence).

This chain uses TRBV4-3 with TRBJ2-3; the D gene is possibly TRBD2 (5 bases). CDR1 is LGHNA, CDR2 YSLEER, per germline. Trimming removed 0 bases from V and 8 bases from J, with 18 bases in between. The CDR3 has 16 amino acids. The CDR3 coding sequence is TGCGCCAGCAGCCAAGATCTAGCCCTGCTTGGTGCTACGCAGTATTTT. It codes for CASSQDLALLGATQYF.

The chain couples TRBV14 to TRBJ1-1, with TRBD1 matching over 8 bases. Germline-derived CDR1 and CDR2 are SGHDN and FVKESK. The junction had 9 bases not matched to a gene; V was cut back by 4 bases and J by 11 bases. The CDR3 has 13 residues. The CDR3 reads CASSLYATGVAFF. The CDR3 nucleotides are TGTGCCAGCAGCCTATACGCGACAGGGGTCGCTTTCTTT.

The chain carries TRBV7-2 and TRBJ2-7; TRBD2 agrees at 10 bases. The CDR3 covers 14 residues. Germline V gene sequence: CDR1 SGHTA, CDR2 FQGNSA. V was pared by 5 bases and J by 5 bases, with 6 bases of the junction left unmatched. CDR3 sequence (DNA): TGTGCCAGCAGCCCTAGCGGGAGCATCCACGAGCAGTACTTC. Amino acid sequence: CASSPSGSIHEQYF.

The chain joins TRBV6-5 to TRBJ2-5; no clear D gene. The J call is in doubt because the DNA end fits TRBJ2-7 better. This CDR3 spans 14 amino acids. CDR1 MNHEY and CDR2 SVGAGI come from the germline V gene. DNA of the CDR3: TGTGCCAGCAGTTACGGGCAGAGCTCCTACGAGCAGTACTTC. Encoded protein: CASSYGQSSYEQYF.

V gene TRBV28 combines with J gene TRBJ2-7; D remains unclear. From germline, CDR1 is MDHEN and CDR2 SYDVKM. The CDR3 totals 13 residues. V was cut by 2 bases and J by 5 bases, with 10 bases left in between. This CDR3 reads CASSLRASDEQYF. CDR3 sequence (DNA): TGTGCCAGCAGTTTAAGGGCCTCGGACGAGCAGTACTTC.

This chain links TRBV28 with TRBJ1-4; weak D call: TRBD1 (5 bases). V lost 5 bases to trimming and J lost 0 bases, with 13 bases between them. The CDR3 loop spans 16 amino acids. Germline values: CDR1 MDHEN, CDR2 SYDVKM. CDR3 bases: TGTGCCAGCAGTCTCGACAGCTACTCAACTAATGAAAAACTGTTTTTT. Amino acid sequence: CASSLDSYSTNEKLFF.

The sample holds one count of this clone. The chain employs TRBV6-1 and TRBJ1-2; D not resolved. This CDR3 is built from 12 residues. Trimming took off 6 bases at V and 6 bases at J, with 11 bases between the two ends. Germline V gene sequence: CDR1 MNHNS, CDR2 SASEGT. CDR3 nucleotide sequence: TGTGCCAGCAGCCAGCGACGGGATGGCTACACCTTC. This codes for CASSQRRDGYTF.

The chain recombines TRBV5-1 with TRBJ2-2; the D gene could be TRBD1 or TRBD2 (6 bases each). The CDR3 is 18 residues long. Trimming removed 0 bases at V and 4 bases at J, with 19 bases between. The germline V gene has CDR1 SGHRS and CDR2 YFSETQ. This chain's CDR3 is CASSLVQGGLPFTGELFF. CDR3 nucleotides: TGCGCCAGCAGCTTGGTCCAAGGGGGACTCCCTTTCACCGGGGAGCTGTTTTTT.

The rearrangement links TRBV19 to TRBJ1-1; 7 bases align to TRBD1. After removal of 4 bases from V and 5 bases from J, the junction contained 1 base not matched to a gene. Germline V lookup: CDR1 LNHDA, CDR2 SQIVND (reference sequence). The CDR3 runs to 12 residues. CDR3 nucleotide sequence: TGTGCCAGTAGTAAGGACAGGACTGAAGCTTTCTTT. Translation gives CASSKDRTEAFF.

The rearrangement joins TRBV28 to TRBJ2-5; D is uncertain. CDR3 length: 16 residues. CDR1 and CDR2 from the germline V gene are MDHEN and SYDVKM. Trimming cost V 5 bases and J 2 bases, with 18 bases left between them. DNA for the CDR3: TGTGCCAGCAGTCCTAGTAAAGGGATCAGGCAAGAGACCCAGTACTTC. This encodes CASSPSKGIRQETQYF.

The gene calls are TRBV13 and TRBJ2-5; possibly TRBD1 for D (6 bases). With 1 base removed from V and 5 bases from J, the gap between germline ends came to 11 bases. CDR3 length: 14 amino acids. Per the germline V gene, CDR1 is PRHDT and CDR2 is FYEKMQ (reference sequence). CDR3 nucleotides: TGTGCCAGCAGCTTAGCTCTCCAGGGGGAGACCCAGTACTTC. It specifies CASSLALQGETQYF.

The V and J genes are TRBV5-5 and TRBJ2-6; 8 nucleotides line up with TRBD1. Germline CDR1 SGHKS, CDR2 YYEKEE (reference sequence). With V trimmed by 4 bases and J by 1 base, 10 bases remained unmatched. The CDR3 loop spans 18 amino acids. The CDR3 loop is CASSRAGTGYSGANVLTF. DNA of the CDR3: TGTGCCAGCAGCCGTGCTGGGACAGGTTATTCTGGGGCCAACGTCCTGACTTTC.

The rearrangement uses TRBV29-1 and TRBJ2-7; D unclear. Trimming removed 2 bases at V and 1 base at J, with 9 bases between. In germline, CDR1 is SQVTM, CDR2 ANQGSEA. This CDR3 has 13 residues. The CDR3 reads CSVESQNSYEQYF. In nucleotides, the CDR3 is TGCAGCGTTGAATCCCAGAATTCCTACGAGCAGTACTTC.

As to this clone: The sample carries other DNA sequences with the same CDR3. This rearrangement joins TRBV4-3 to TRBJ1-2; the D gene is possibly TRBD1 (6 bases). This CDR3 is built from 14 residues. V lost 0 bases and J lost 2, with 7 bases in between. The V gene's germline CDR1 is LGHNA and CDR2 YSLEER. In nucleotides, the CDR3 is TGCGCCAGCAGCCAAGATAGGGGGAACTATGGCTACACCTTC. This gives the protein CASSQDRGNYGYTF.

The V and J genes are TRBV9 and TRBJ2-3; the D gene is possibly TRBD2 (6 bases). Germline V gene lookup returns CDR1 SGDLS and CDR2 YYNGEE. V was cut by 3 bases and J by 6 bases, with 14 bases left in between. The length of the CDR3 is 14 residues. The CDR3 DNA reads TGTGCCAGCAGCGCCGCCTGGGGGGATGATACGCAGTATTTT. This gives the protein CASSAAWGDDTQYF.

This clone has more than one count but fewer than ten. V and J are TRBV30 and TRBJ1-1, with a weak D call TRBD1 (5 bases). This CDR3 is built from 15 residues. V was trimmed by 0 bases and J by 1 base, leaving 12 bases between them. The V gene's germline CDR1 is GTSNPN and CDR2 SVGIG (reference sequence). CDR3 sequence: CAWSVVRVQNTEAFF. The DNA of the CDR3 is TGTGCCTGGAGTGTAGTCAGGGTCCAGAACACTGAAGCTTTCTTT.

V and J are TRBV6-1 and TRBJ2-7; tentative D call: TRBD2 (6 bases). There are 14 residues in the CDR3. V was clipped by 6 bases and J by 4 bases, with 16 bases between them. Per the germline V gene, CDR1 is MNHNS and CDR2 is SASEGT. The chain's CDR3 is CASSPRAGGYEQYF. The CDR3 DNA reads TGTGCCAGCAGCCCCCGGGCTGGGGGGTACGAGCAGTACTTC.

This sequence joins TRBV19 and TRBJ1-1, with a possible D match to TRBD1 (5 bases). Per germline, CDR1 LNHDA and CDR2 SQIVND (reference sequence). The CDR3 sequence is 16 residues long. The V end lost 9 bases, the J end lost 1 base, and 21 bases lay between the germline ends. CDR3 coding DNA: TGTGCCAGCCAGGACCCTTTACGGGGCACGAACACTGAAGCTTTCTTT. It yields the protein CASQDPLRGTNTEAFF.

For this clone: At the DNA level, this CDR3 is encoded by other sequences in the same sample as well. This chain uses TRBV6-5 with TRBJ2-1, with D unresolved. The CDR3 runs 15 residues. Per germline, CDR1 MNHEY and CDR2 SVGAGI. V was trimmed by 2 bases and J by 0 bases, leaving 8 bases between them. The CDR3 DNA reads as TGTGCCAGCAGTTACGGCCAGAGCTCCTACAATGAGCAGTTCTTC. It yields the protein CASSYGQSSYNEQFF.

The rearrangement joins TRBV27 to TRBJ1-5; TRBD1 aligns across 8 bases. Germline CDR1 MNHEY, CDR2 SMNVEV (reference sequence). J gave up 7 bases and V 6 bases, and 5 bases lay outside the gene matches. The CDR3 loop spans 13 amino acids. The CDR3 spells CASRATGGQPQHF. In DNA, the CDR3 is TGTGCCAGCAGGGCTACAGGGGGACAGCCCCAGCATTTT.